This T cell receptor beta chain was found in a study of blood T cell repertoires in COVID-19. For the study at large: Italy, Spain and the United States were the sources of the convalescent and acute COVID-19 samples. PBMCs, B-cell-depleted T cells, or T cells provided the cDNA or gDNA that made up the material.

Original handling: Nucleated cell number was recorded as an estimate derived from reference gene primer amplification. Method: immunoSEQ multiplex PCR; TCRdb's copy keeps in-frame clones and lacks some. V and J calls and clone size are as listed in that table; D and trimming were resolved from the DNA. The repertoire holds about 86,000 clones, with roughly 84% as singletons. Sequenced sample: peripheral blood. This sequence originates from a woman older than 75 with active or convalescent COVID-19.

Here the CDR3 DNA reads TGTGCCAGCAGTCGAGGACAGGGGAGTTGGGAGACCCAGTACTTC. It specifies CASSRGQGSWETQYF. This chain links TRBV6-5 with TRBJ2-5; the match to TRBD1 covers 9 bases. CDR1 and CDR2 from the germline V gene are MNHEY and SVGAGI. The CDR3 runs 15 residues. V was pared by 5 bases and J by 5 bases, with 9 bases of the junction left unmatched.